These T cell receptor beta chains were read from a single sample in a study of beta chain features in type 1 diabetes. The table came from immunoSEQ multiplex PCR; TCRdb's copy has only in-frame clones and leaves some out. The data hold hundreds of thousands of clones, with 17% observed a single time. The sequenced sample consisted of naive CD4+ T cells from blood. The receptors shown here come from a woman aged 18-35 years in good health. CDR3s include the opening cysteine and the closing phenylalanine or tryptophan. D genes are given only for firm matches. Rows give clone size only sometimes, using once, few, many, or a class for an expanded clone.

clone_size,v_call,j_call,d_call,cdr3_nt,cdr3_aa
few,TRBV28,TRBJ2-5,TRBD2,TGTGCCAGCAGTTGGACTAGCGGGATAGAGACCCAGTACTTC,CASSWTSGIETQYF
-,TRBV7-3,TRBJ2-6,-,TGTGCCAGCAGCTCCCCCATTGGGTACGGGGCCAACGTCCTGACTTTC,CASSSPIGYGANVLTF
few,TRBV28,TRBJ2-7,-,TGTGCCAGCAGTTTTCACCAGGGGTACTACGAGCAGTACTTC,CASSFHQGYYEQYF
-,TRBV6-5,TRBJ1-1,-,TGTGCCAGCAGTTTTCAAGTGGGTTTCAACACTGAAGCTTTCTTT,CASSFQVGFNTEAFF
-,TRBV5-6,TRBJ1-1,TRBD1,TGTGCCAGCAGCCACGGAGGGGGCGTGCGAGCTTTCTTT,CASSHGGGVRAFF
few,TRBV6-1,TRBJ2-7,TRBD2,TGTGCCAGCAGTGTCAGCGGGACGCGGGAGCAGTACTTC,CASSVSGTREQYF
-,TRBV5-4,TRBJ2-1,-,TGTGCCAGCAGCTCAGATCAGGCCGGGATGGAGCAGTTCTTC,CASSSDQAGMEQFF
-,TRBV11-2,TRBJ2-1,-,TGTGCCAGCAGCTTCGGGGGCCCCTCTTACAATGAGCAGTTCTTC,CASSFGGPSYNEQFF
-,TRBV5-1,TRBJ2-2,TRBD1,TGCGCCAGCAGCTCGCCTTGGGGACAGGGTGTCACCGGGGAGCTGTTTTTT,CASSSPWGQGVTGELFF
-,TRBV4-2,TRBJ1-2,-,TGTGCCAGCAGCCAAGACGCTCAGCGCACCTATGGCTACACCTTC,CASSQDAQRTYGYTF
-,TRBV4-3,TRBJ2-5,TRBD1,TGCGCCAGCAGCCAGGGACAGGGGAGTGGAGAGACCCAGTACTTC,CASSQGQGSGETQYF
-,TRBV10-3,TRBJ2-5,-,TGTGCCATCAGTGAGTCGGGGGCAGACGGGACCCAGTACTTC,CAISESGADGTQYF
-,TRBV10-3,TRBJ2-1,-,TGTGCCATCAGCGGACAGAGCTCCTACAATGAGCAGTTCTTC,CAISGQSSYNEQFF
few,TRBV7-8,TRBJ2-6,-,TGTGCCAGCAGCCACCCCTTAGGCACAGCTGGGGCCAACGTCCTGACTTTC,CASSHPLGTAGANVLTF
-,TRBV9,TRBJ2-7,-,TGTGCCAGCAGCGTAAATCCGGGGCGGACCTACGAGCAGTACTTC,CASSVNPGRTYEQYF
few,TRBV7-3,TRBJ2-3,-,TGTGCCAGCAGCTTAAAGGGGGGCCCAGATACGCAGTATTTT,CASSLKGGPDTQYF
-,TRBV5-1,TRBJ2-3,-,TGCGCCAGCAGCTTGGTTGGCGGGAGCACAGATACGCAGTATTTT,CASSLVGGSTDTQYF
few,TRBV6-5,TRBJ2-5,-,TGTGCCAGCAGTTACCGGCCAACCGTTCAAGAGACCCAGTACTTC,CASSYRPTVQETQYF
few,TRBV28,TRBJ2-7,-,TGTGCCAGCAGTCTCGGACTGGCCGCCTACGAGCAGTACTTC,CASSLGLAAYEQYF
few,TRBV5-1,TRBJ2-1,TRBD2,TGCGCCAGCAGCCTATGGACTAGCGCTAATGAGCAGTTCTTC,CASSLWTSANEQFF
many,TRBV4-3,TRBJ2-1,-,TGCGCCAGCAGCCAAACACACGGAGTCAACAATGAGCAGTTCTTC,CASSQTHGVNNEQFF
-,TRBV5-1,TRBJ2-1,TRBD2,TGCGCCAGCAGCCGGGGCGTGGGAGGGCCCTACAATGAGCAGTTCTTC,CASSRGVGGPYNEQFF
-,TRBV6-5,TRBJ2-3,TRBD2,TGTGCCAGCAGTTACGTGGCGGGAGCGGGCACAGATACGCAGTATTTT,CASSYVAGAGTDTQYF
-,TRBV28,TRBJ2-7,-,TGTGCCAGCAGTTTAGCAGGTCTACAAACCTACGAGCAGTACTTC,CASSLAGLQTYEQYF
-,TRBV29-1,TRBJ1-5,TRBD1,TGCAGCGTTGGGGCAGGGGGTGAGCAGCCCCAGCATTTT,CSVGAGGEQPQHF
few,TRBV5-4,TRBJ2-1,TRBD1,TGTGCCAGCAGCTTGGGGGGACAGGCACCCTCCTACAATGAGCAGTTCTTC,CASSLGGQAPSYNEQFF
few,TRBV10-3,TRBJ2-5,-,TGTGCCATCAGTGAGATGTCTTGGGAGACCCAGTACTTC,CAISEMSWETQYF
-,TRBV5-4,TRBJ1-1,TRBD1,TGTGCCAGCAGGATCCGGGACAGCGAAGCTTTCTTT,CASRIRDSEAFF
few,TRBV7-2,TRBJ2-7,-,TGTGCCAGCAGCTTACTAGCGTACTCCTACGAGCAGTACTTC,CASSLLAYSYEQYF
-,TRBV7-9,TRBJ2-3,-,TGTGCCAGCAGCACGGACTACACAGATACGCAGTATTTT,CASSTDYTDTQYF
-,TRBV4-3,TRBJ2-5,TRBD2,TGCGCCAGCAGCCAAGTATCGGGAGGTTGGGAGACCCAGTACTTC,CASSQVSGGWETQYF
-,TRBV25-1,TRBJ1-6,-,TGTGCCAGCAGTGAATCTCTGCTCCCGGTCCCCGTCCACTTT,CASSESLLPVPVHF
-,TRBV27,TRBJ1-3,-,TGTGCCAGCAGTCTCAAATCTGGAAACACCATATATTTT,CASSLKSGNTIYF